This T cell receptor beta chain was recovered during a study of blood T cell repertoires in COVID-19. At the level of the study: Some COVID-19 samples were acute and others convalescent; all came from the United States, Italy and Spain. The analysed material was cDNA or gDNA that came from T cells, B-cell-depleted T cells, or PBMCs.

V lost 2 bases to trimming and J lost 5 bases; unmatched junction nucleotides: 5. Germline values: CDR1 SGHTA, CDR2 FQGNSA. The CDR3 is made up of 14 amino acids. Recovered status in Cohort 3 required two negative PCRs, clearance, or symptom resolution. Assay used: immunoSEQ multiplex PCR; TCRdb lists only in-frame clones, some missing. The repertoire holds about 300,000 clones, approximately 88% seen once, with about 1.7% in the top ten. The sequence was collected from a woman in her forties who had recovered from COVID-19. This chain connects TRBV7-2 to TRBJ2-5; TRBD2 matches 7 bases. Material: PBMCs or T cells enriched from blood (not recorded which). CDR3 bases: TGTGCCAGCAGCTTAAGACTAGCTTCGGAGACCCAGTACTTC. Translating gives CASSLRLASETQYF.